This entry lists 8 T cell receptor beta chains sequenced from one sample in a study of blood T cell repertoires in COVID-19. Clones were read by immunoSEQ multiplex PCR, and TCRdb kept only the in-frame ones, dropping some. The sample contains tens of thousands of clones, more than 65% of which appear only once. The sample consisted of peripheral blood. Receptor source: an older woman with acute or convalescent COVID-19.

This chain uses TRBV5-4 with TRBJ2-3, with 9 bases aligning to TRBD1. CDR3 length equals 17 residues. CDR1 and CDR2 (germline): SGHNT, YYREEE (reference sequence). V lost 4 bases, J lost 4 bases, and 13 bases stayed unmatched. CDR3 bases: TGTGCCAGCAGCGCCCTCCTTACAGGGGGCCGGGCAGATACGCAGTATTTT. It translates to CASSALLTGGRADTQYF.

This clone was detected once. CDR3 bases: TGTGCCAGCAGCAAAGAAAGCAGGGGATATAACTATGGCTACACCTTC. Translation: CASSKESRGYNYGYTF. V usage is TRBV9 and J usage is TRBJ1-2, with D perhaps matching TRBD1 (6 bases). CDR3 length: 16 residues. Germline V CDR1 and CDR2: SGDLS, YYNGEE. V was pared by 4 bases and J by 1 base, with 17 bases between.

The chain links TRBV7-9 to TRBJ1-2, with a tentative D call TRBD1 (6 bases). V lost 4 bases and J lost 4, with 19 bases in between. CDR1 and CDR2 (germline): SEHNR, FQNEAQ (reference sequence). The CDR3 has 16 residues. The CDR3 DNA sequence: TGTGCCAGCAGCTCCCTCAGGGGCAGGTCCACCTATGGCTACACCTTC. Protein product: CASSSLRGRSTYGYTF.

This clone has a single count. The chain uses TRBV7-9 and TRBJ1-5; 9 nucleotides line up with TRBD1. CDR1 is SEHNR and CDR2 is FQNEAQ in the germline V gene (reference sequence). J gave up 5 bases and V 8 bases, and 7 bases lay outside the gene matches. This CDR3 has 14 residues. The CDR3 DNA reads as TGTGCCAGCGGCCTCGGGACAGGGCATCAGCCCCAGCATTTT. Translation: CASGLGTGHQPQHF.

The V gene is TRBV7-2, the J gene TRBJ1-3; D remains ambiguous. Germline V CDR1 and CDR2: SGHTA, FQGNSA. This CDR3 is built from 14 residues. V lost 5 bases, J lost 0 bases, and 8 bases lay in between. CDR3 in DNA: TGTGCCAGCAGCCTCAGGAACTCTGGAAACACCATATATTTT. Protein sequence: CASSLRNSGNTIYF.

The gene calls are TRBV10-2 and TRBJ1-5; D is undetermined. Germline V gene data show CDR1 as WSHSY and CDR2 as SAAADI. V lost 3 bases, J lost 3 bases, and 9 bases lay in between. CDR3 size: 14 residues. CDR3 residues: CASSDGEDNQPQHF. The CDR3 nucleotides are TGCGCCAGCAGTGACGGCGAGGACAATCAGCCCCAGCATTTT.

The chain uses TRBV9 and TRBJ2-3; D gene ambiguous. The V gene lost 0 bases and the J gene lost 5 bases, with 7 bases spanning the gap. This CDR3 contains 13 residues. Germline V gives CDR1 SGDLS, CDR2 YYNGEE. The chain's CDR3 is CASSVDLGDTQYF. In DNA, the CDR3 is TGTGCCAGCAGCGTAGACCTAGGAGATACGCAGTATTTT. The entire variable domain, with the rest obtained from reference TRBV9 and TRBJ2-3, is as follows: DSGVTQTPKHLITATGQRVTLRCSPRSGDLSVYWYQQSLDQGLQFLIQYYNGEERAKGNILERFSAQQFPDLHSELNLSSLELGDSALYFCASSVDLGDTQYFGPGTRLTVL.

This rearrangement joins TRBV18 to TRBJ1-2; the D is unclear. Germline V gene data show CDR1 as KGHSH and CDR2 as LQKENI. This CDR3 contains 12 residues. V was shortened by 2 bases and J by 8 bases, with 9 bases between the two germline ends. This chain's CDR3 is CASSPTREGYTF. The CDR3 DNA reads as TGTGCCAGCTCACCAACGCGGGAGGGCTACACCTTC.